This TCR beta chain was sequenced during a study of shared T cell receptors in the human thymus. Clones were sequenced by immunoSEQ multiplex PCR, and TCRdb holds only the in-frame ones, with some missing. The data hold some 640,000 clones, with more than 75% observed a single time. This CDR3 comprises 16 residues. CDR1 and CDR2 from the germline V gene are MDHEN and SYDVKM. Germline trimming cut 5 bases from V and 5 bases from J; bases unmatched to any gene: 13. The sample was also linked to a second study, of human thymus T cells. From that second work: It was healthy Finnish infants having corrective surgery for congenital heart defects who were the donors. Thymus specimens were resections from corrective heart surgery. Within thymic and blood repertoires, V and J gene usage appeared to be biased. Reports from related research described highly overlapping thymic repertoires among unrelated individuals.

Sequences were obtained from thymocytes. The chain joins TRBV28 to TRBJ2-7, with 9 bases aligning to TRBD1. This TCR came from a boy in the first two years of life with a congenital heart defect. CDR3: CASSRPKADRGNEQYF. In nucleotides, the CDR3 is TGTGCCAGCAGTCGACCCAAAGCGGACAGGGGAAACGAGCAGTACTTC.